Listed here are 18 T cell receptor beta chains from one sample, sequenced in a study of cytomegalovirus exposure and HLA in healthy donors. The PCR employed 60 Vbeta primers together with 13 Jbeta primers. Sequencing was performed with immunoSEQ multiplex PCR; in TCRdb, only in-frame clones are kept and a portion is missing. The table has some 180,000 clones, about three quarters seen once. The sequenced sample was PBMCs. The source is a man between 18 and 29 years old in good health and CMV-seronegative.

The chain combines TRBV7-9 with TRBJ2-7, with 7 bases aligning to TRBD2. V gave up 5 bases and J gave up 7 bases; unmatched junction bases: 11. The V gene's germline CDR1 is SEHNR and CDR2 FQNEAQ (reference sequence). The CDR3 is made up of 14 amino acids. The DNA of the CDR3 is TGTGCCAGCAGCCACTTGGGGGGGGGTGGGGAGCAGTACTTC. Translation gives CASSHLGGGGEQYF.

The chain employs TRBV9 and TRBJ2-2; TRBD2 might be the D (6 bases). The V gene lost 5 bases and the J gene lost 4 bases, with 15 bases spanning the gap. In germline, CDR1 is SGDLS, CDR2 YYNGEE. The CDR3 runs to 15 residues. CDR3 region: CASRKTAGGTGELFF. The CDR3 DNA sequence: TGTGCCAGCAGGAAGACAGCCGGGGGCACCGGGGAGCTGTTTTTT.

In its sample, this clone was seen once. The chain couples TRBV29-1 to TRBJ2-2; TRBD1 matches 11 bases. CDR1 is SQVTM and CDR2 is ANQGSEA in the germline V gene. CDR3 length: 13 amino acids. Unmatched junction bases numbered 3, after V lost 6 bases and J lost 6 bases. The CDR3 DNA reads TGCAGCGTGGACAGGGGGCACGCCGGGGAGCTGTTTTTT. This translates into CSVDRGHAGELFF.

This rearrangement joins TRBV27 to TRBJ2-7; TRBD1 aligns across 7 bases. Germline CDR1 MNHEY, CDR2 SMNVEV (reference sequence). The junction had 8 bases not matched to a gene; V was cut back by 6 bases and J by 3 bases. The CDR3 is made up of 14 amino acids. This chain's CDR3 is CASRPGTVGYEQYF. The CDR3 DNA reads TGTGCCAGCAGACCCGGGACAGTGGGCTACGAGCAGTACTTC.

This rearrangement joins TRBV6-6 to TRBJ1-2, with 7 bases identical to TRBD1. The length of the CDR3 is 16 residues. Germline CDR1 is MNHNY and CDR2 is SVGAGI (reference sequence). Germline trimming cut 2 bases from V and 5 bases from J; bases unmatched to any gene: 11. CDR3 amino acids: CASSYEPTGESYGYTF. CDR3 coding DNA: TGTGCCAGCAGTTACGAGCCTACAGGGGAATCATATGGCTACACCTTC.

This clone was found once. This sequence joins TRBV9 and TRBJ2-1; TRBD2 agrees at 9 bases. The J segment lost 1 base and the V segment lost 4 bases, leaving 3 bases of the junction unmatched. The germline gives CDR1 SGDLS, CDR2 YYNGEE. The CDR3 sequence is 15 residues long. DNA of the CDR3: TGTGCCAGCAGCATAGCGGGAGTATCCTACAATGAGCAGTTCTTC. Protein product: CASSIAGVSYNEQFF.

This chain uses TRBV9 with TRBJ2-5; D may be TRBD1 (5 bases). Deletions cut 3 bases from V and 5 bases from J, with 14 bases between. This CDR3 is 14 amino acids long. Per germline, CDR1 SGDLS and CDR2 YYNGEE. For the CDR3, the DNA is TGTGCCAGCAGCGAGGGGCCAGGGCGGGAGACCCAGTACTTC. This sequence encodes CASSEGPGRETQYF.

The rearrangement uses TRBV4-3 and TRBJ1-3, with 7 nucleotides matching TRBD1. Trimming cost V 1 base and J 2 bases; bases outside gene matches: 2. The CDR3 is 15 amino acids. The V gene's germline CDR1 is LGHNA and CDR2 YSLEER. The CDR3 is CASSQARGTGNTIYF. Here the CDR3 DNA reads TGCGCCAGCAGCCAAGCCAGGGGGACTGGAAACACCATATATTTT.

V gene TRBV4-3 combines with J gene TRBJ1-1; 8 bases are a match to TRBD1. CDR1 and CDR2 (germline): LGHNA, YSLEER. V was pared by 3 bases and J by 3 bases, with 3 bases of the junction left unmatched. This CDR3 region has 14 residues. CDR3 region: CASSHMDRDTEAFF. The CDR3 DNA reads as TGCGCCAGCAGCCATATGGACAGGGACACTGAAGCTTTCTTT.

The chain employs TRBV30 and TRBJ1-4; 8 bases are shared with TRBD1. V lost 4 bases to trimming and J lost 11 bases; unmatched junction nucleotides: 9. The CDR3 length is 13 residues. Germline-derived CDR1 and CDR2 are GTSNPN and SVGIG (reference sequence). Written as DNA, the CDR3 is TGTGCCTGGAACGGACAGGGCGGGTATAAACTGTTTTTT. Its protein product is CAWNGQGGYKLFF.

This clone was observed a handful of times. The chain is built from TRBV6-1 and TRBJ2-7; 8 nucleotides agree with TRBD1. The V gene end was trimmed by 6 bases and the J gene end by 2 bases; junction bases not matched to a gene: 6. The V gene's germline CDR1 is MNHNS and CDR2 SASEGT. The CDR3 runs to 14 residues. The CDR3 DNA follows: TGTGCCAGCAGGAACAGGGGGAGTACCTACGAGCAGTACTTC. It codes for CASRNRGSTYEQYF.

V is TRBV25-1 and J is TRBJ2-6; 9 nucleotides match TRBD1. Germline V CDR1 and CDR2: MGHDK, SYGVNS. This CDR3 is built from 17 residues. With V trimmed by 2 bases and J by 1 base, 3 bases remained unmatched. The CDR3 sequence is CASSETGGASGANVLTF. The CDR3 bases are TGTGCCAGCAGTGAAACAGGGGGCGCGTCTGGGGCCAACGTCCTGACTTTC.

The chain couples TRBV21-1 to TRBJ2-7; the listed D gene, TRBD2, was not tested against the DNA. TRBV21-1 counts as a pseudogene. The CDR3 loop spans 13 amino acids. The CDR3 DNA sequence: TGTGCCAGCAGCAAAGAGACGGGGAACGAGCAGTACTTC. Protein product: CASSKETGNEQYF.

The J gene is TRBJ2-3, the V gene TRBV19, with TRBD1 matching 10 bases. The trim removed 3 bases at V and 6 bases at J, leaving 3 bases unmatched. CDR1 LNHDA and CDR2 SQIVND come from the germline V gene (reference sequence). The CDR3 covers 14 residues. CDR3 in amino acids: CASSMRQGADTQYF. The CDR3 DNA sequence: TGTGCCAGTAGTATGCGACAGGGGGCTGATACGCAGTATTTT. Filled out from reference TRBV19 and TRBJ2-3, the complete variable domain reads DGGITQSPKYLFRKEGQNVTLSCEQNLNHDAMYWYRQDPGQGLRLIYYSQIVNDFQKGDIAEGYSVSREKKESFPLTVTSAQKNPTAFYLCASSMRQGADTQYFGPGTRLTVL.

This chain uses TRBV2 with TRBJ1-5, with TRBD1 matching 10 bases. Germline CDR1 reads SNHLY; CDR2 reads FYNNEI. J was trimmed by 4 bases and V by 4 bases; bases with no gene match: 4. The CDR3 runs to 15 residues. CDR3 DNA sequence: TGTGCCAGCAGTGGGGACAGGGGAGGAAATCAGCCCCAGCATTTT. This gives the protein CASSGDRGGNQPQHF.

This chain uses TRBV6-5 with TRBJ1-5, with 10 bases lining up with TRBD1. Germline V CDR1 and CDR2: MNHEY, SVGAGI. This CDR3 is 14 amino acids long. Trimming at V came to 5 bases and at J to 7 bases, leaving 5 bases not matched to a gene. Here the CDR3 DNA reads TGTGCCAGCAGTCCAGACAGGGGGCGGCAGCCCCAGCATTTT. Its protein is CASSPDRGRQPQHF.

The chain is built from TRBV5-1 and TRBJ2-5, with 7 positions matching TRBD1. Looked up from germline, CDR1 is SGHRS and CDR2 is YFSETQ. CDR3 length: 15 amino acids. V gave up 0 bases and J gave up 5 bases; unmatched junction bases: 7. The CDR3 DNA reads TGCGCCAGCAGCTTGGTTTACAGGGGAATGGAGACCCAGTACTTC. This sequence encodes CASSLVYRGMETQYF.

The V gene is TRBV14, the J gene TRBJ1-1, with D hard to call. V lost 4 bases and J lost 7, with 16 bases in between. CDR3 length equals 14 residues. Germline CDR1 and CDR2: SGHDN and FVKESK. The CDR3 DNA is TGTGCCAGCAGCCCCGGGGAGGCTCGGAGTGAAGCTTTCTTT. Protein product: CASSPGEARSEAFF.